Listed here is a single T cell receptor (beta chain). The target antigen is unknown. The sequenced fragment ends 3 residues before the CDR3 boundary, so the rest is inferred from the germline J gene. This entry comes from a study of T cells in women clearing cervical HPV infection. Findings of the study overall: Unknown T-cell numbers per sample may underlie the richness differences.

Trimming took 5 bases from V and 6 from J; bases not matched to a gene: 5. CDR1 is SGHTA, CDR2 FQGNSA, per germline. The CDR3 spans 13 residues. Profiling relied on immunoSEQ multiplex PCR, and the TCRdb table lists in-frame clones only, not all of them. The listing contains around 30,000 clones. The clonotype comes from a woman aged 18-70 years with a cervical HPV16 infection that either progressed to CIN3+ or cleared (not recorded which). V usage is TRBV7-2 and J usage is TRBJ2-7, with 9 bases identical to TRBD1. Source material: blood buffy coat. The part of the CDR3 DNA that was read is TGTGCCAGCAGCCCAGGGACAGGGCGCGAG. This sequence encodes CASSPGTGRE. In full, the CDR3 is CASSPGTGREQYF.